The 8 T cell receptor beta chains below come from one sample, sequenced in a study of tissue T cells after allogeneic stem cell transplantation. The method was immunoSEQ multiplex PCR; TCRdb's version includes in-frame clones alone and lacks a portion of them. The sample has 25,000 to 30,000 clones, less than 90% seen once; the top ten hold over 3%. Sequences were derived from blood, sampled before transplantation. Receptor source: a woman between 18 and 50 years old who later had graft-versus-host disease after an allogeneic stem cell transplant.

The rearrangement uses TRBV5-4 and TRBJ2-3; 10 nucleotides line up with TRBD2. The germline CDR1 and CDR2 sequences are SGHNT and YYREEE (reference sequence). This CDR3 has 16 amino acids. Germline trimming cut 0 bases from V and 2 bases from J; bases unmatched to any gene: 3. For the CDR3, the DNA is TGTGCCAGCAGCTTGGGTCTAGCGGGAGTCACAGATACGCAGTATTTT. This codes for CASSLGLAGVTDTQYF.

The chain is built from TRBV20-1 and TRBJ2-7, with D tentatively TRBD1 (6 bases). The CDR3 has 11 residues. V was shortened by 6 bases and J by 7 bases, with 13 bases between the two germline ends. Per germline, CDR1 DFQATT and CDR2 SNEGSKA (reference sequence). CDR3 sequence reads: CSASRGGEQYF. The DNA of the CDR3 is TGCAGTGCAAGCAGGGGTGGGGAGCAGTACTTC.

The rearrangement joins TRBV7-8 to TRBJ2-3, with D unresolved. Germline-derived CDR1 and CDR2 are SGHVS and FQNEAQ. Trimming took off 5 bases at V and 2 bases at J, with 2 bases between the two ends. This CDR3 region has 11 residues. CDR3 DNA: TGTGCCAGCAGCACCACAGATACGCAGTATTTT. It is translated as CASSTTDTQYF.

The chain is built from TRBV4-3 and TRBJ2-1, with a possible D match to TRBD1 (6 bases). V dropped 2 bases and J dropped 9 bases, with 26 bases sitting between them. This CDR3 spans 18 amino acids. Germline V lookup: CDR1 LGHNA, CDR2 YSLEER. The DNA for the CDR3 is TGCGCCAGCAGCCAAAAAAGAACAGGGAACTCCTTTTCGGGTGAGCAGTTCTTC. It is translated as CASSQKRTGNSFSGEQFF.

The chain links TRBV4-1 to TRBJ2-2; D ambiguous. The CDR3 covers 17 residues. Germline CDR1 is MGHRA and CDR2 is YSYEKL. Trimming removed 3 bases from V and 6 bases from J, with 20 bases in between. CDR3 DNA: TGCGCCAGCAGCCAGGTCAATATGGGCTTCTCCGCCGGGGAGCTGTTTTTT. Translated, it gives CASSQVNMGFSAGELFF.

The chain employs TRBV3-1 (or the pseudogene TRBV3-2) and TRBJ2-1; TRBD2 matches at 10 bases. The CDR3 is 19 residues long. V lost 0 bases, J lost 7 bases, and 15 bases stayed unmatched. The germline CDR1 and CDR2 sequences are LGHDT and YNNKEL (reference sequence). The DNA for the CDR3 is TGTGCCAGCAGCCAAGATCTAAGTCGAGCGGGGGGGCCCGGAAATGAGCAGTTCTTC. Protein sequence: CASSQDLSRAGGPGNEQFF.

J is TRBJ1-1 and V is TRBV30; 8 bases line up with TRBD1. In germline, CDR1 is GTSNPN, CDR2 SVGIG (reference sequence). After removal of 3 bases from V and 1 base from J, the junction contained 1 base not matched to a gene. The CDR3 runs 13 residues. CDR3 sequence: CAWRGQANTEAFF. The CDR3 DNA sequence: TGTGCCTGGAGGGGACAGGCGAACACTGAAGCTTTCTTT.

V gene TRBV28 combines with J gene TRBJ1-5; D unresolved. Looked up from germline, CDR1 is MDHEN and CDR2 is SYDVKM. This CDR3 has 15 amino acids. Trimming shortened V by 1 base and J by 3 bases, and 10 bases separated the two germline ends. The chain's CDR3 is CASSLSSGNNQPQHF. Here the CDR3 DNA reads TGTGCCAGCAGTTTATCGTCGGGGAACAATCAGCCCCAGCATTTT.